Listed here are 7 T cell receptor beta chains from one sample, sequenced in a study of blood T cell repertoires in COVID-19. TCRdb's copy holds only in-frame clones and misses some; the assay was immunoSEQ multiplex PCR. The sample holds around 200,000 clones; about 85% are singletons and the top ten take 4% to 5%. The source material was peripheral blood. These receptors were obtained from a woman of 80 years or more with acute or convalescent COVID-19.

The chain has TRBV6-6 and TRBJ1-6; no definite D call. The germline V gene has CDR1 MNHNY and CDR2 SVGAGI (reference sequence). Trimming shortened V by 2 bases and J by 0 bases, and 5 bases separated the two germline ends. This CDR3 region has 15 residues. The CDR3 region is CASSYGHSYNSPLHF. The CDR3 nucleotides read TGTGCCAGCAGTTACGGGCACTCCTATAATTCACCCCTCCACTTT.

This clone was observed a handful of times. The chain links TRBV10-3 to TRBJ1-6; no clear D gene. Per germline, CDR1 ENHRY and CDR2 SYGVKD. V lost 5 bases and J lost 8, with 13 bases in between. The CDR3 sequence is 14 residues long. As DNA, the CDR3 is TGTGCCATCAGTTTACTTGGGCGGGATTCACCCCTCCACTTT. This codes for CAISLLGRDSPLHF.

The V call is TRBV7-2, the J call TRBJ2-5, with 7 bases that match TRBD2. Losses at the gene ends were 5 bases for V and 4 bases for J; bases not matched to a gene: 10. In germline, CDR1 is SGHTA, CDR2 FQGNSA. The CDR3 is 15 amino acids. CDR3 sequence: CASSLTGAGVETQYF. The CDR3 DNA reads TGTGCCAGCAGCCTGACCGGGGCGGGAGTAGAGACCCAGTACTTC.

The V and J genes are TRBV6-5 and TRBJ2-5; unclear D gene. Germline CDR1 and CDR2: MNHEY and SVGAGI. This CDR3 has 14 residues. Trimming cost V 5 bases and J 1 base, with 11 bases left between them. CDR3 coding DNA: TGTGCCAGCAGTAAGTGGGCACTCCAAGAGACCCAGTACTTC. Encoded protein: CASSKWALQETQYF.

V gene TRBV25-1 combines with J gene TRBJ1-1; D perhaps matches TRBD1 (6 bases). Trimming removed 5 bases at V and 1 base at J, with 14 bases between. The CDR3 length is 15 residues. Per the germline V gene, CDR1 is MGHDK and CDR2 is SYGVNS. CDR3 nucleotides: TGTGCCAGCAGTACGGGGGGGGCGTGGAACACTGAAGCTTTCTTT. Residues: CASSTGGAWNTEAFF.

The V call is TRBV12-3 or TRBV12-4, the J call TRBJ1-1; D is ambiguous. V was cut by 2 bases and J by 4 bases, with 8 bases left in between. The CDR3 has 13 amino acids. The CDR3, as DNA: TGTGCCAGCAGTTTATCGCCGGGCACTGAAGCTTTCTTT. Translating gives CASSLSPGTEAFF.

The J gene is TRBJ2-2, the V gene TRBV3-1 (or the pseudogene TRBV3-2), with D perhaps matching TRBD1 (6 bases). The CDR3 covers 16 residues. Trimming shortened V by 2 bases and J by 0 bases, and 10 bases separated the two germline ends. Per the germline V gene, CDR1 is LGHDT and CDR2 is YNNKEL (reference sequence). The CDR3 is CASSQRTASNTGELFF. CDR3 nucleotide sequence: TGTGCCAGCAGCCAACGGACAGCATCGAACACCGGGGAGCTGTTTTTT.